The rows below give T cell receptor beta chains drawn from one sample of a study of blood T cell repertoires in COVID-19. Clones were read by immunoSEQ multiplex PCR, and TCRdb kept only the in-frame ones, dropping some. The data show 150,000 or so clones, roughly 87% seen once. The sample comprised PBMCs or T cells enriched from blood (not recorded which). The receptors here all came from a woman aged 45-60 years who had recovered from COVID-19. CDR3s include the opening cysteine and the closing phenylalanine or tryptophan. Fields, in order: J gene, V gene, clone size, CDR3 length, CDR3 protein. Not all rows give a size; the values are once, few, many and, for expanded clones, a class.

TRBJ2-2 TRBV7-2 . 17 CASSSPGLAALPGELFF
TRBJ2-7 TRBV28 once 14 CASSFATGFVEQYF
TRBJ2-7 TRBV2 . 13 CASSRLGEYEQYF
TRBJ2-2 TRBV28 . 16 CASSLWAGGASGELFF
TRBJ1-1 TRBV7-9 . 16 CASSRRPGQGNTEAFF
TRBJ2-3 TRBV5-1 . 15 CASSSGTSGPDTQYF
TRBJ2-3 TRBV10-3 . 16 CAISDGTSGNADTQYF
TRBJ1-1 TRBV2 . 15 CASTVSGGQGTEAFF
TRBJ2-4 TRBV15 . 17 CATSRDGSGRGINIQYF
TRBJ2-3 TRBV11-2 once 18 CASSLRGSSLGSTDTQYF
TRBJ1-6 TRBV4-1 . 14 CASSQEKEVSPLHF
TRBJ1-1 TRBV6-4 . 15 CASSATPQGGTEAFF
TRBJ2-5 TRBV7-2 . 14 CASSSRDSGETQYF
TRBJ1-2 TRBV7-2 . 13 CASSPGQGSGYTF
TRBJ2-7 TRBV11-3 once 14 CASSSHRTGGEQYF
TRBJ2-5 TRBV7-9 . 15 CASSPTGGLGETQYF
TRBJ2-3 TRBV11-3 once 13 CASSLDGSDTQYF
TRBJ2-1 TRBV4-2 . 15 CASSLSGSSYNEQFF
TRBJ1-4 TRBV30 . 13 CAWRAGSNEKLFF
TRBJ2-1 TRBV5-6 . 15 CASSGEDWGGNEQFF
TRBJ2-3 TRBV6-6 . 17 CASSRPTSVAPTDTQYF
TRBJ1-3 TRBV4-3 . 14 CASSQVGGENTIYF
TRBJ2-5 TRBV28 . 14 CASSSESGLETQYF
TRBJ2-7 TRBV27 . 16 CASSLSRAGQGREQYF
TRBJ2-7 TRBV5-1 . 16 CASNTHPGTGDYEQYF
TRBJ2-7 TRBV28 . 18 CASSLEGLAGGNLYEQYF
TRBJ2-5 TRBV29-1 . 18 CSVDVGTSGRMGQETQYF
TRBJ1-1 TRBV7-3 . 15 CASSLGTGGNTEAFF
TRBJ2-7 TRBV6-2/TRBV6-3 . 18 CASSYIVGTGRNSYEQYF
TRBJ1-2 TRBV6-5 . 13 CASTRDSSYGYTF
TRBJ1-1 TRBV4-1 . 16 CASSEDRSLRYTEAFF
TRBJ2-2 TRBV11-2 . 16 CASSPRTSGGTGELFF
TRBJ2-1 TRBV5-1 . 16 CASSLARGNSYNEQFF
TRBJ1-2 TRBV7-2 . 13 CASSSYNNYGYTF
TRBJ1-3 TRBV4-1 . 19 CASSQGLAGVSSSGNTIYF
TRBJ2-7 TRBV5-1 . 14 CASRPRLADYEQYF
TRBJ2-2 TRBV2 . 16 CASSLGLGAFPGELFF
TRBJ1-6 TRBV7-2 . 15 CASSLESSYNSPLHF
TRBJ2-1 TRBV20-1 . 15 CSASRSGVRGNEQFF
TRBJ1-3 TRBV28 . 16 CASSPQGLNSGNTIYF
TRBJ2-6 TRBV5-1 . 17 CAAGLGHTNSGANVLTF